A single sample gave rise to the 12 T cell receptor beta chains below, sequenced in a study of cytomegalovirus exposure and HLA in healthy donors. Both 60 Vbeta primers and 13 Jbeta primers went into the PCR. Produced via immunoSEQ multiplex PCR; TCRdb's table is partial and in-frame only. In the table there are approximately 140,000 clones, 77% of which are singletons. The sequenced sample consisted of PBMCs. The receptors were gathered from a female donor in good health and CMV-seronegative.

This sequence joins TRBV9 and TRBJ2-7; 7 bases agree with TRBD1. The CDR3 has 13 residues. Trimming took 5 bases from V and 2 from J; bases not matched to a gene: 4. CDR1 is SGDLS, CDR2 YYNGEE, per germline. CDR3 DNA sequence: TGTGCCAGCAGTAGGGGACAGCCCTACGAGCAGTACTTC. This codes for CASSRGQPYEQYF.

This chain links TRBV6-1 with TRBJ2-7; perhaps TRBD1 as D (5 bases). This CDR3 has 15 amino acids. Germline V gene sequence: CDR1 MNHNS, CDR2 SASEGT. Trimming took off 1 base at V and 3 bases at J, with 13 bases between the two ends. The CDR3 region is CASSEGLAGHYEQYF. Written as DNA, the CDR3 is TGTGCCAGCAGTGAAGGGTTGGCAGGGCACTACGAGCAGTACTTC.

The gene calls are TRBV5-4 and TRBJ1-2; D unclear. From germline, CDR1 is SGHNT and CDR2 YYREEE (reference sequence). This CDR3 spans 13 amino acids. V lost 0 bases and J lost 3, with 6 bases in between. Written as DNA, the CDR3 is TGTGCCAGCAGCTTGGGACGGGACTATGGCTACACCTTC. This codes for CASSLGRDYGYTF.

The chain combines TRBV27 with TRBJ2-7; TRBD2 might be the D (6 bases). The CDR3 has 16 residues. CDR1 MNHEY and CDR2 SMNVEV come from the germline V gene (reference sequence). With 5 bases removed from V and 3 bases from J, the gap between germline ends came to 20 bases. The CDR3 here is CASSPRSGTLVYEQYF. CDR3 DNA sequence: TGTGCCAGCAGTCCAAGGTCCGGGACTCTAGTCTACGAGCAGTACTTC.

This clone was observed a few times. The CDR3 coding sequence is TGTGCCAGCAGTGACGGGCCAGGGGGCCGCACTGAAGCTTTCTTT. Its translation is CASSDGPGGRTEAFF. The chain recombines TRBV6-6 with TRBJ1-1, with 8 bases matching TRBD1. Germline V gene data show CDR1 as MNHNY and CDR2 as SVGAGI (reference sequence). V lost 5 bases to trimming and J lost 4 bases; unmatched junction nucleotides: 9. The CDR3 runs to 15 residues.

The J gene is TRBJ2-1, the V gene TRBV27; 8 bases map to TRBD1. CDR1 and CDR2 from the germline V gene are MNHEY and SMNVEV (reference sequence). The CDR3 has 15 residues. V lost 2 bases to trimming and J lost 8 bases; unmatched junction nucleotides: 8. This CDR3 is CASSLIGQGAHEQFF. The CDR3 DNA follows: TGTGCCAGCAGTTTAATCGGTCAGGGGGCCCATGAGCAGTTCTTC.

This clone was recorded only once. V and J are TRBV27 and TRBJ1-2, with TRBD1 as a possible D gene (5 bases). V was pared by 2 bases and J by 5 bases, with 18 bases between. The CDR3 contains 16 residues. Germline V gene data show CDR1 as MNHEY and CDR2 as SMNVEV (reference sequence). CDR3 DNA: TGTGCCAGCAGTTTAGAGGGACGGGGGGGTGGATATGGCTACACCTTC. Its protein product is CASSLEGRGGGYGYTF.

The V call is TRBV4-1, the J call TRBJ1-1; weak D call: TRBD1 (5 bases). The CDR3 has 13 residues. Germline lookup yields CDR1 MGHRA and CDR2 YSYEKL. V dropped 4 bases and J dropped 6 bases, with 12 bases sitting between them. This CDR3 is CASSPLGLSEAFF. In DNA, the CDR3 is TGCGCCAGCAGCCCCCTGGGACTGTCTGAAGCTTTCTTT.

This rearrangement joins TRBV18 to TRBJ2-7, with D perhaps matching TRBD2 (5 bases). V was cut by 8 bases and J by 6 bases, with 20 bases left in between. There are 14 residues in the CDR3. Germline V CDR1 and CDR2: KGHSH, LQKENI. The DNA of the CDR3 is TGTGCCAGCACCAGTGAGGGAAACCTTCTCGAGCAGTACTTC. This translates into CASTSEGNLLEQYF.

Only a few counts were recorded for this clone. The chain joins TRBV5-4 to TRBJ1-4, with D possibly TRBD1 on 5 matching bases. Germline lookup yields CDR1 SGHNT and CDR2 YYREEE (reference sequence). This CDR3 has 19 residues. Trimming shortened V by 0 bases and J by 0 bases, and 18 bases separated the two germline ends. In DNA form, the CDR3 reads TGTGCCAGCAGCTTGGGACTTCGAGCGCAGGGTGCAACTAATGAAAAACTGTTTTTT. It yields the protein CASSLGLRAQGATNEKLFF.

The rearrangement links TRBV27 to TRBJ2-1, with 11 bases lining up with TRBD2. Germline trimming cut 6 bases from V and 6 bases from J; bases unmatched to any gene: 4. The germline CDR1 and CDR2 sequences are MNHEY and SMNVEV (reference sequence). The CDR3 length is 14 residues. The CDR3 sequence: CASSSGTSGNEQFF. CDR3 bases: TGTGCCAGCAGCTCCGGGACTAGCGGCAATGAGCAGTTCTTC.

The chain's CDR3 is CATSRVAGGNQETQYF. The CDR3 DNA is TGTGCCACCAGCAGAGTTGCGGGAGGAAACCAAGAGACCCAGTACTTC. The chain combines TRBV15 with TRBJ2-5, with 8 bases fitting TRBD2. CDR3 size: 16 residues. Germline CDR1 reads LNHNV; CDR2 reads YYDKDF (reference sequence). J was trimmed by 0 bases and V by 1 base; bases with no gene match: 4.